This paragraph reports one T cell receptor beta chain. This sample stems from a study of shared clonotypes between healthy human individuals. Sequencing used immunoSEQ multiplex PCR; TCRdb keeps in-frame clones, though not all of them. Seen here are approximately 1.5 million clones, approximately 98.5% observed once, and the top ten hold under 0.45%. In germline, CDR1 is SGHTA, CDR2 FQGNSA. The CDR3 has 17 residues. Losses at the gene ends were 5 bases for V and 9 bases for J; bases not matched to a gene: 15. The genes are TRBV7-2 and TRBJ2-1, with 11 bases fitting TRBD2. Sequencing used naive CD4+ T cells sorted from blood. Subset denoted: CD45RA+ positively selected. The receptor comes from a man younger than 45 in good health. The CDR3 DNA follows: TGTGCCAGCAGCCGCCCCGGGACTAGCGGAAGGGGGGGTGAGCAGTTCTTC. This gives the protein CASSRPGTSGRGGEQFF.